This TCR beta chain was recorded in a study of cytomegalovirus exposure and HLA in healthy donors. Findings and limits, study-wide: Indistinguishable V segments such as TRBV6-2 and TRBV6-3 were excluded. Rare TCR sequences dominated, though some public TCRs recurred in many donors.

A remark on this clone: Its antigen is not known.

Use of 60 Vbeta and 13 Jbeta primers characterized the PCR. Clones were sequenced by immunoSEQ multiplex PCR, and TCRdb holds only the in-frame ones, with some missing. The profile covers more than 65,000 clones, with 74% appearing a single time and around 10% taken by the ten largest. The V segment lost 4 bases and the J segment 3 bases; nucleotides outside the gene matches: 7. This CDR3 is 16 amino acids long. The germline V gene encodes CDR1 LGHNT and CDR2 FRNRAP. The chain recombines TRBV12-5 with TRBJ1-2, with TRBD1 matching 11 bases. The source material was PBMCs. The receptor was derived from a woman between 55 and 75 years old in good health and CMV-seropositive. The CDR3 sequence: CASGSPKDRGHYGYTF. As DNA, the CDR3 is TGTGCTAGTGGTTCCCCAAAGGACAGGGGGCACTATGGCTACACCTTC.